This entry concerns a single TCR beta chain. The sample comes from a study of blood T cell repertoires in COVID-19. Background on the study: PBMCs, B-cell-depleted T cells, or T cells were the source of the cDNA or gDNA that made up the material.

In the authors' workflow: From reference gene primer amplification, estimates of nucleated cell counts were derived. Sequenced by immunoSEQ multiplex PCR; TCRdb stores in-frame clones only, minus some. The V and J calls and the clone size are those of that table, but D and trimming were determined from the DNA. Of roughly 16,000 clones listed, about 87% were seen once; the top ten hold less than 15%. CDR1 is SGHAT, CDR2 FQNNGV, per germline. The CDR3 has 15 residues. J was trimmed by 7 bases and V by 5 bases; bases with no gene match: 5. Sequences were obtained from peripheral blood. This sequence originates from a human donor in a cohort sampled during active COVID-19. The V call is TRBV11-2, the J call TRBJ2-1; TRBD2 agrees at 13 bases. The CDR3 DNA reads as TGTGCCAGCAGCCCAGGGACTAGCGGGACAAATGAGCAGTTCTTC. Translated: CASSPGTSGTNEQFF.